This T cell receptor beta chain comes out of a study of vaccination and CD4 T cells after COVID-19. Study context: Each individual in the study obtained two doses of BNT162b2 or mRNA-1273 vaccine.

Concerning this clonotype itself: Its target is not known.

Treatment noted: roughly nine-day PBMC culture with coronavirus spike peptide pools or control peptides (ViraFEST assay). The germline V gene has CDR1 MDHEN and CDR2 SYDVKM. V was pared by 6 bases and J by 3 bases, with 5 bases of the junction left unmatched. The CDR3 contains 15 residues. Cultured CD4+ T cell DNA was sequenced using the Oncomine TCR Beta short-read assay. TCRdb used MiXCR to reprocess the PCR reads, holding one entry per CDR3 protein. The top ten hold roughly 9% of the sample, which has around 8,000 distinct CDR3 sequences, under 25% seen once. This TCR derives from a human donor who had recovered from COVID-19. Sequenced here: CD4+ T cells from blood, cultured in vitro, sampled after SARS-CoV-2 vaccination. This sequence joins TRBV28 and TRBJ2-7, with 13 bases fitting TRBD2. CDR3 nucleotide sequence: TGTGCCAGCAGCGGATGGACTAGCGGGAGCTACGAGCAGTACTTC. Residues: CASSGWTSGSYEQYF.